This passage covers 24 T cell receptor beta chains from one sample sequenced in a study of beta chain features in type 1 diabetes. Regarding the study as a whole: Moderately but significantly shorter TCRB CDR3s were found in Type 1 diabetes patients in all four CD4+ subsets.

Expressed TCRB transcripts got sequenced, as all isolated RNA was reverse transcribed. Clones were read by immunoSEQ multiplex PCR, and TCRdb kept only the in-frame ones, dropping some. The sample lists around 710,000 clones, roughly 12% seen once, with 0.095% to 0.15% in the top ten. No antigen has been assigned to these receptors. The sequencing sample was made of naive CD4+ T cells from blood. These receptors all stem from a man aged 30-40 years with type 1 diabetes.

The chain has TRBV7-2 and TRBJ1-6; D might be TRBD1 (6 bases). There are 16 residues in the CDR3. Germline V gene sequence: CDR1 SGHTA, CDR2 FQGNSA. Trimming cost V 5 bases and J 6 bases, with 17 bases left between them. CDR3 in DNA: TGTGCCAGCAGCCCGGGGGGGCGGTGGGGTAATTCACCCCTCCACTTT. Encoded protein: CASSPGGRWGNSPLHF.

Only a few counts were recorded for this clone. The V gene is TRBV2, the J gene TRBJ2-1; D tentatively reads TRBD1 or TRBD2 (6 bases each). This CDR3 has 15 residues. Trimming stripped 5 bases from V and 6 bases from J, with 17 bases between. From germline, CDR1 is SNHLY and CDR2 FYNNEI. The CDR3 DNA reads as TGTGCCAGCAGTAAAGGGGGGTCTCAGGGCAATGAGCAGTTCTTC. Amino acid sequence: CASSKGGSQGNEQFF.

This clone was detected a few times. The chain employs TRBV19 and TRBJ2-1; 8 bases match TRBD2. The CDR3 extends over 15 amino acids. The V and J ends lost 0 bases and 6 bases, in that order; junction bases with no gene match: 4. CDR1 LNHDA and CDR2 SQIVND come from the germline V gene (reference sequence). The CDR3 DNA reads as TGTGCCAGTAGTATAGAGCGGGGGGTCCGCAATGAGCAGTTCTTC. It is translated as CASSIERGVRNEQFF.

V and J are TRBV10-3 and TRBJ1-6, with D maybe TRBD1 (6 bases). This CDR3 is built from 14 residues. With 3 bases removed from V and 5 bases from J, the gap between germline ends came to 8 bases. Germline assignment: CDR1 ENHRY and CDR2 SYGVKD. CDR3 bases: TGTGCCATCAGTGACGGACAGAATAATTCACCCCTCCACTTT. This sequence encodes CAISDGQNNSPLHF.

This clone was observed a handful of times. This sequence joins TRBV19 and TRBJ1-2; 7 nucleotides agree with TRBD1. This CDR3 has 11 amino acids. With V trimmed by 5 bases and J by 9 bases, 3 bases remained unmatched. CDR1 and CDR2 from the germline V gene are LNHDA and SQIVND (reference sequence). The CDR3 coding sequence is TGTGCCAGTAGTGCGGGACAGAGCTACACCTTC. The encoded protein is CASSAGQSYTF.

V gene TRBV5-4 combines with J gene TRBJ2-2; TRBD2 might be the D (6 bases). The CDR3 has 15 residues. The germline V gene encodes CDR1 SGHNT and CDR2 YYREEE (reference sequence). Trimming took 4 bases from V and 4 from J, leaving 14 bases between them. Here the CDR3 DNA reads TGTGCCAGCAGCGCCACGGGGGTAGGCACCGGGGAGCTGTTTTTT. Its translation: CASSATGVGTGELFF.

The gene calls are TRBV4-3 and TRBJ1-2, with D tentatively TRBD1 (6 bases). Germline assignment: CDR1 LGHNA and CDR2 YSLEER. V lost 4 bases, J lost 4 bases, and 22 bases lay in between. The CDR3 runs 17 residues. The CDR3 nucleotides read TGCGCCAGCAGCCCTGGAGGGGCAGGAAGGGGGGCCTATGGCTACACCTTC. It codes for CASSPGGAGRGAYGYTF.

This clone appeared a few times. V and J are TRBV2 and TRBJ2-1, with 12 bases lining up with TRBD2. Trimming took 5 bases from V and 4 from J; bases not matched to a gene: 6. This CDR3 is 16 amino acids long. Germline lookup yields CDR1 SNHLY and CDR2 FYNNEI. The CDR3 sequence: CASSSTSGGPYNEQFF. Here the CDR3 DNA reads TGTGCCAGCAGTTCCACTAGCGGGGGGCCTTACAATGAGCAGTTCTTC.

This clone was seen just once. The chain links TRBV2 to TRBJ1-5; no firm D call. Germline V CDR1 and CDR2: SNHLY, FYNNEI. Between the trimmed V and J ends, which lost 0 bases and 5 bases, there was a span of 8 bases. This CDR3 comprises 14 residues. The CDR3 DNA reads TGTGCCAGCAGTGAAGCGCCCGGGTATCAGCCCCAGCATTTT. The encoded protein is CASSEAPGYQPQHF. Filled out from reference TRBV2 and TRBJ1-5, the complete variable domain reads EPEVTQTPSHQVTQMGQEVILRCVPISNHLYFYWYRQILGQKVEFLVSFYNNEISEKSEIFDDQFSVERPDGSNFTLKIRSTKLEDSAMYFCASSEAPGYQPQHFGDGTRLSIL.

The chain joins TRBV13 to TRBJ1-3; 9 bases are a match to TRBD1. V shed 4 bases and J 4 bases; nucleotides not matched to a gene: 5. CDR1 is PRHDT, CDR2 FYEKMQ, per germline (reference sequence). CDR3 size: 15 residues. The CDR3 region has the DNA TGTGCCAGCAGCTCCCAGGACAGGGGAGGAAACACCATATATTTT. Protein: CASSSQDRGGNTIYF.

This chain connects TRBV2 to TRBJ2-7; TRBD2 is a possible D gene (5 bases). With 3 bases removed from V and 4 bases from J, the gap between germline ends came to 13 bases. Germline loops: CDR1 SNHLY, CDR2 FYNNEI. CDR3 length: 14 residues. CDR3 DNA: TGTGCCAGCAGTGAGCGGGTCGTAAAATACGAGCAGTACTTC. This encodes CASSERVVKYEQYF.

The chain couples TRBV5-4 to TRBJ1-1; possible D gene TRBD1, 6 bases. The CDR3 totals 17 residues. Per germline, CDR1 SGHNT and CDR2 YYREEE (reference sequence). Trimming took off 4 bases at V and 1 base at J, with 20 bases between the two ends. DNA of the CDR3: TGTGCCAGCAGCCCCGTTGGGGCAGGGGAAAGGAACACTGAAGCTTTCTTT. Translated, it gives CASSPVGAGERNTEAFF. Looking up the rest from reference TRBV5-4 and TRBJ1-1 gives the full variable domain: ETGVTQSPTHLIKTRGQQVTLRCSSQSGHNTVSWYQQALGQGPQFIFQYYREEENGRGNFPPRFSGLQFPNYSSELNVNALELDDSALYLCASSPVGAGERNTEAFFGQGTRLTVV.

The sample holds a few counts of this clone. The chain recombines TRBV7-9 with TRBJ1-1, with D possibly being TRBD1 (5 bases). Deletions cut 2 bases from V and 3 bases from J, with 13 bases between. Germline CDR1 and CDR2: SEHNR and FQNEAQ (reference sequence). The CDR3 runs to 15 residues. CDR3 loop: CASSLFRREDTEAFF. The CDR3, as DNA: TGTGCCAGCAGCTTATTTCGCAGGGAAGACACTGAAGCTTTCTTT.

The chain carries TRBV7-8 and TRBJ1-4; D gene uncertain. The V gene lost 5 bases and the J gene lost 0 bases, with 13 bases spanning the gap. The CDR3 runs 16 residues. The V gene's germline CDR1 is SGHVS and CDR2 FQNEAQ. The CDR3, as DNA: TGTGCCAGCAGCCGGCGGACCTTTGCAACTAATGAAAAACTGTTTTTT. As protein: CASSRRTFATNEKLFF.

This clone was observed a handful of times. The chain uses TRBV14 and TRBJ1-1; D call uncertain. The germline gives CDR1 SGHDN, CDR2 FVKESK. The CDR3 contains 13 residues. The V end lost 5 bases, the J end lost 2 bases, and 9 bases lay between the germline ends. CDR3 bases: TGTGCCAGCAGCGCTTTAGGAAACACTGAAGCTTTCTTT. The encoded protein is CASSALGNTEAFF.

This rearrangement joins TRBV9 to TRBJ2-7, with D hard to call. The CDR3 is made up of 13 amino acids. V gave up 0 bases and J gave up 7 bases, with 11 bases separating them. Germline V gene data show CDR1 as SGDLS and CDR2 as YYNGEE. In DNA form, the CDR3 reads TGTGCCAGCAGCGTAGAAGAACAACTAGAGCAGTACTTC. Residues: CASSVEEQLEQYF. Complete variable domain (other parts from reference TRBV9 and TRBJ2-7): DSGVTQTPKHLITATGQRVTLRCSPRSGDLSVYWYQQSLDQGLQFLIQYYNGEERAKGNILERFSAQQFPDLHSELNLSSLELGDSALYFCASSVEEQLEQYFGPGTRLTVT.

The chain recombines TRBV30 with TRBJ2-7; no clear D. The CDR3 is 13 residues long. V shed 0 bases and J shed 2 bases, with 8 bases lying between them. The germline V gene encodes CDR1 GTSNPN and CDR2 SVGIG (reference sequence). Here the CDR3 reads CAWSVRGAYEQYF. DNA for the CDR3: TGTGCCTGGAGTGTGCGCGGTGCCTACGAGCAGTACTTC.

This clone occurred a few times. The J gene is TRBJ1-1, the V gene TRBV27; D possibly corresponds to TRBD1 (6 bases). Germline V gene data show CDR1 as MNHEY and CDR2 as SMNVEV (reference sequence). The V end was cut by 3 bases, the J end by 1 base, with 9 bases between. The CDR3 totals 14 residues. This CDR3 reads CASSFGGQNTEAFF. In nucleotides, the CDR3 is TGTGCCAGCAGTTTTGGGGGGCAGAACACTGAAGCTTTCTTT.

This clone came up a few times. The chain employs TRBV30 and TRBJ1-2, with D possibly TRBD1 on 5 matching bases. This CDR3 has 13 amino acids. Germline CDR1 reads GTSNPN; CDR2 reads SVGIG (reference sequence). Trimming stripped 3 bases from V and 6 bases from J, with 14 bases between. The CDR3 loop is CAWRPTGGDGYTF. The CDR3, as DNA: TGTGCCTGGAGACCTACCGGGGGGGATGGCTACACCTTC. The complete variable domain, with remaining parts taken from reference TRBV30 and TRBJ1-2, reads SQTIHQWPATLVQPVGSPLSLECTVEGTSNPNLYWYRQAAGRGLQLLFYSVGIGQISSEVPQNLSASRPQDRQFILSSKKLLLSDSGFYLCAWRPTGGDGYTFGSGTRLTVV.

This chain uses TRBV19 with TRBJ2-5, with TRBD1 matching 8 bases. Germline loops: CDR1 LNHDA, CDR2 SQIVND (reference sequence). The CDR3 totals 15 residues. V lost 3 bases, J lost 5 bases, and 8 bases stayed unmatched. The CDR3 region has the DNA TGTGCCAGTAGTATTGGGCCAGGGGGCGCCGAGACCCAGTACTTC. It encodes CASSIGPGGAETQYF.

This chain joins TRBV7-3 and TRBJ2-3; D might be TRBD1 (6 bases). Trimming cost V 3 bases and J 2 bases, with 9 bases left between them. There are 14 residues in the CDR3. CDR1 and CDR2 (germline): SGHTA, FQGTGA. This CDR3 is CASSLVGATDTQYF. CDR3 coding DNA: TGTGCCAGCAGCTTGGTGGGGGCCACAGATACGCAGTATTTT.

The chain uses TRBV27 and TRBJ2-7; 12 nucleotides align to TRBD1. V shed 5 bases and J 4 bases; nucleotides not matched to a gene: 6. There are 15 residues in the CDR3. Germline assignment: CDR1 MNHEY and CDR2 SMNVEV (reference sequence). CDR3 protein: CASSNRDRGRYEQYF. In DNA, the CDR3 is TGTGCCAGCAGTAACCGGGACAGGGGGCGTTACGAGCAGTACTTC.

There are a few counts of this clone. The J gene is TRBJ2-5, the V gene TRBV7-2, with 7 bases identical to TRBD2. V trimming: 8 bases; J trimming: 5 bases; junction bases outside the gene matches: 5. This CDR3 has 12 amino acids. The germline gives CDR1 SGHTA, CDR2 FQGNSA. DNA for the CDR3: TGTGCCAGCGCGGGACTACAGGAGACCCAGTACTTC. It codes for CASAGLQETQYF.

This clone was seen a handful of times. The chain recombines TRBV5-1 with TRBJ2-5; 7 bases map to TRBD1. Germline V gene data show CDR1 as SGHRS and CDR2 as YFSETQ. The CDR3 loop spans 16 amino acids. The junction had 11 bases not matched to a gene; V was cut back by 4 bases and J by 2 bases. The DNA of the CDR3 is TGCGCCAGCAGCAAACCCGGGACAGACCTTCAAGAGACCCAGTACTTC. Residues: CASSKPGTDLQETQYF. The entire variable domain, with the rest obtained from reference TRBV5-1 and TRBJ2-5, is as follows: KAGVTQTPRYLIKTRGQQVTLSCSPISGHRSVSWYQQTPGQGLQFLFEYFSETQRNKGNFPGRFSGRQFSNSRSEMNVSTLELGDSALYLCASSKPGTDLQETQYFGPGTRLLVL.